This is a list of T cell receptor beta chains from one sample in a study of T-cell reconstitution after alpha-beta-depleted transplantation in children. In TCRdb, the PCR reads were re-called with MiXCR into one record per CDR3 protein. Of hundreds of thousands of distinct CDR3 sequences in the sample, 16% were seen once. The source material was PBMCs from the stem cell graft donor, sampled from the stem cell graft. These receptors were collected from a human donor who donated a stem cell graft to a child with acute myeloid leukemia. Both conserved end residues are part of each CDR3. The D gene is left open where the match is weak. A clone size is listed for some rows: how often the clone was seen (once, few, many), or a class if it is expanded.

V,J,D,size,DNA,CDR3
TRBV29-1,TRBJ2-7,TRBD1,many,TGCAGCGTACCGGGACAGGGGGTCAGCGAGCAGTACTTC,CSVPGQGVSEQYF
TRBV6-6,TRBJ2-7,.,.,TGTGCCAGCAGTCAGATGCTCTACGAGCAGTACTTC,CASSQMLYEQYF
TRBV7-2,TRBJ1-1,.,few,TGTGCCAGCAGCTTAAGGTTCATGAACACTGAAGCTTTCTTT,CASSLRFMNTEAFF
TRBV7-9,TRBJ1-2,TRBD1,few,TGTGCCAGCTCCACCTTACAGGGGACACCGGGAGGCTACACCTTC,CASSTLQGTPGGYTF
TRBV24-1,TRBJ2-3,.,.,TGTGCCACCAGCCATCCGGACAGTACTAGCACAGATACGCAGTATTTT,CATSHPDSTSTDTQYF
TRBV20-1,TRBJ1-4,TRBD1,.,TGCAGTGCTCCCCAGGGGGTCGGAGTAGTGGGGGGGGAAAAACTGTTTTTT,CSAPQGVGVVGGEKLFF
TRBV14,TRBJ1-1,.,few,TGTGCCAGCAGCCCACTTGTCGCCCTGAACACTGAAGCTTTCTTT,CASSPLVALNTEAFF
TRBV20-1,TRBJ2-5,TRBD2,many,TGCAGTGCTGCCGCTAGCGGGGGGGCCCTATCCCAAGAGACCCAGTACTTC,CSAAASGGALSQETQYF
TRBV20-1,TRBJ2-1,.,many,TGCAGTGCTAGAGATCAAGGTGAGCAGTTCTTC,CSARDQGEQFF
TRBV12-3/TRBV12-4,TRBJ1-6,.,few,TGTGCCAGCAGTTTAGCGCAGGCAGCGAACCTCTATAATTCACCCCTCCACTTT,CASSLAQAANLYNSPLHF
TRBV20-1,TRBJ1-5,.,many,TGCAGTGCTAGAGAGGCCTACCAGCCCCAGCATTTT,CSAREAYQPQHF
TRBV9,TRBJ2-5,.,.,TGTGCCAGCAGCCCTCCCCAGGTAGAAGAGACCCAGTACTTC,CASSPPQVEETQYF
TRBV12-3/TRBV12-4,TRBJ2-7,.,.,TGTGCCAGCAGTTTAGTCGACGGGCCATCCGGGGAGCAGTACTTC,CASSLVDGPSGEQYF
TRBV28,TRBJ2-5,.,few,TGTGCCAGCAGTTTCAGGCTCGGACAAGAGACCCAGTACTTC,CASSFRLGQETQYF
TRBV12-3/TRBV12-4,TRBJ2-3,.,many,TGTGCCAGCAGCCCGGGACTCCTAACAGATACGCAGTATTTT,CASSPGLLTDTQYF
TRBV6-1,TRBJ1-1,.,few,TGTGCCAGCAGTACAGGTAGACGACGCGGGGTAGAAGCTTTCTTT,CASSTGRRRGVEAFF
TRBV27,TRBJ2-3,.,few,TGTGCCAGCAGTTTAAGTTTCGGGGTGGGAGCAGATACGCAGTATTTT,CASSLSFGVGADTQYF
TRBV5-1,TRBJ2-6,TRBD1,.,TGCGCCAGCAGCCCGTACGATGAGACAGGGACAGCGAACTCTGGGGCCAACGTCCTGACTTTC,CASSPYDETGTANSGANVLTF
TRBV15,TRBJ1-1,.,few,TGTGCCACCAGCGGCCTCTCCGACAGGGCTTTCTTT,CATSGLSDRAFF
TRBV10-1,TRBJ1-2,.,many,TGCGCCAGCAGTGGGAATGGAGTTACCACCTTC,CASSGNGVTTF
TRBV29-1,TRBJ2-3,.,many,TGCAGCGTTGCCTCAGGGCCAGATACGCAGTATTTT,CSVASGPDTQYF
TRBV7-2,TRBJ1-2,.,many,TGTGCCAGCAGCCCAGGGGCGGTGGCCTATGGCTACACCTTC,CASSPGAVAYGYTF
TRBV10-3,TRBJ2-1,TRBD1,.,TGTGCCATCAGTGATCGGATAAAGGACAGGGCACCGGGGGAGGAAAATGAGCAGTTCTTC,CAISDRIKDRAPGEENEQFF
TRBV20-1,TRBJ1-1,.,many,TGCAGTGCTTCTCCCCCGGGGGGCATGAACACTGAAGCTTTCTTT,CSASPPGGMNTEAFF
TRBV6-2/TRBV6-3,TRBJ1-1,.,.,TGTGCCAGCAGGGCCCCTGGGGGCACTGAAGCTTTCTTT,CASRAPGGTEAFF
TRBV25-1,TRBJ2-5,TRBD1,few,TGTGCCAGCAGTGAACCCCCCGGCGGGACAGGGAGCTACGAGACCCAGTACTTC,CASSEPPGGTGSYETQYF
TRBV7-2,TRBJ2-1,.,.,TGTGCCAGCAGTCCTCAGGGGACCACTGTCTCCTACAATGAGCAGTTCTTC,CASSPQGTTVSYNEQFF
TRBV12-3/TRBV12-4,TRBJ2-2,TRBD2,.,TGTGCCAGCACTCCCCCAGGACTAGGGAACACCGGGGAGCTGTTTTTT,CASTPPGLGNTGELFF
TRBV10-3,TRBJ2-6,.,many,TGTGCCATCAGTGAAACAGCCCCTGGGGCCAACGTCCTGACTTTC,CAISETAPGANVLTF
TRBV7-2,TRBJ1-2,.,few,TGTGCCAGCAGTATAACTCCAGGGAACTATGGCTACACCTTC,CASSITPGNYGYTF
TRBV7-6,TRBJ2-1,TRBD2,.,TGTGCCAGCAGCTTAGCCGCAGCGGGGGGGCACAATGAGCAGTTCTTC,CASSLAAAGGHNEQFF
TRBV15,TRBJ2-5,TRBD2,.,TGTGCCACCAGCAGAGATAGGTTTCTTGAAGCGGGGAGTCAAGAGACCCAGTACTTC,CATSRDRFLEAGSQETQYF
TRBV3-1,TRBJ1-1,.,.,TGTGCCAGCAGCCCCTTCGGGCCCATTATGTTTTCAGCTTTCTTT,CASSPFGPIMFSAFF
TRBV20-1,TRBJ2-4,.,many,TGCAGTGCTAGAGATGGGCAGGAAAACATTCAGTACTTC,CSARDGQENIQYF
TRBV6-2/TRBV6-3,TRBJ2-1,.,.,TGTGCCAGCAGTACCCCTCGTAAGGGGCCTGCCTACAATGAGCAGTTCTTC,CASSTPRKGPAYNEQFF
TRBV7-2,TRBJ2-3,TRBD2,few,TGTGCCAGCAGCTTAGAGTCTAGCGGGGGGGCGGAGACGCAGTATTTT,CASSLESSGGAETQYF
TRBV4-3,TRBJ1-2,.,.,TGCGCCAGCAGCCAAGTCCTGACAGCATCCTATGGCTACACCTTC,CASSQVLTASYGYTF
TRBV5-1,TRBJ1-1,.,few,TGCGCCAGCAGCCTTCTTCGACAAAAGCCCTATAACACTGAAGCTTTCTTT,CASSLLRQKPYNTEAFF
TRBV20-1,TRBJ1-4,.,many,TGCAGTGCTAGTCATGAGGTTTCGAATGAAAAACTGTTTTTT,CSASHEVSNEKLFF
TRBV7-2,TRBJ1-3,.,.,TGTGCCAGCAGCGACCAGGGCTCTGGAAACACCATATATTTT,CASSDQGSGNTIYF
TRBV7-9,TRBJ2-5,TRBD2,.,TGTGCCAGCAGCTATAACCCGGGACTAGCGGATCAAGAGACCCAGTACTTC,CASSYNPGLADQETQYF
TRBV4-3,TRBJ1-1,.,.,TGCGCCAGCAGCCAAGGGGAGAGGATGAACACTGAAGCTTTCTTT,CASSQGERMNTEAFF
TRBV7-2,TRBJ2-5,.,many,TGTGCCAGCAGCTTGGTTTGGGGGCACCAAGAGACCCAGTACTTC,CASSLVWGHQETQYF
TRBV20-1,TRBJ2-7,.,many,TGCAGTGCTAGAAGGGGGGACAGAGGCAGTCAGTACTTC,CSARRGDRGSQYF